The sample holds a few counts of the clone carrying this T cell receptor (beta chain). Antigen unknown. This sample was taken from a study of spatial heterogeneity in lung cancer. TCRdb fed the 5' RACE reads into MiXCR, producing one record per CDR3 protein. Of about 6,000 distinct CDR3 sequences listed, 14% are singletons. General observations from the study: Expanded alpha and beta TCR counts within tumors tracked tumor mutation counts.

Time point indicated: sample taken at primary tumor resection. Donation came from about 72 patients with untreated early-stage non-small cell lung cancer. Sequencing of whole RNA from tumor, nontumor lung or frozen PBMC involved no sorting. The clonotype originates from a male donor with early-stage non-small cell lung cancer. The sequencing used lung tumor tissue, collected at surgery.

The DNA for the CDR3 is TGTGCCAGCAGTTACGCCCAGGGCACAGATACGCAGTATTTT. Protein sequence: CASSYAQGTDTQYF. The rearrangement links TRBV6-5 to TRBJ2-3; D is undetermined. Trimming left V 2 bases short and J 1 base short, with 7 bases between. The CDR3 loop spans 14 amino acids. Germline V gene sequence: CDR1 MNHEY, CDR2 SVGAGI.